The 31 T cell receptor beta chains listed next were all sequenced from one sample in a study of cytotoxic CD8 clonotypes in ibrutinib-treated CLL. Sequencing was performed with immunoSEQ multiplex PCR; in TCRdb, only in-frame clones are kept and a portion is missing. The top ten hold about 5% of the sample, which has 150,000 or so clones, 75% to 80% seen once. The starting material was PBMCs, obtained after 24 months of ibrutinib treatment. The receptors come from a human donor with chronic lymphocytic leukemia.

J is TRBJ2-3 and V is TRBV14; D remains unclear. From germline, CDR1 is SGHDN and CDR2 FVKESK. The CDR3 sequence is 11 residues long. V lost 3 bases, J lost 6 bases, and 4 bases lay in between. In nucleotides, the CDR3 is TGTGCCAGCAGCCATGGGGATACGCAGTATTTT. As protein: CASSHGDTQYF.

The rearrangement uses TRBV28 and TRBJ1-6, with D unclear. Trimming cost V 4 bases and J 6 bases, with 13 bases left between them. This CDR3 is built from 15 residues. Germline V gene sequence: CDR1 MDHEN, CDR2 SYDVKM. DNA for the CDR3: TGTGCCAGCAGTTACGATCAGGCCCTTAATTCACCCCTCCACTTT. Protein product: CASSYDQALNSPLHF.

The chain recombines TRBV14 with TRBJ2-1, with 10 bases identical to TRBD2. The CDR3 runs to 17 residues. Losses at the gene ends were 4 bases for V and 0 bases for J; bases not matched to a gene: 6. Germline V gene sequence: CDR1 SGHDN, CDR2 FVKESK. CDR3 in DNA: TGTGCCAGCAGCCGGTCTAGCGGGAGCCTCTCCTACAATGAGCAGTTCTTC. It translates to CASSRSSGSLSYNEQFF.

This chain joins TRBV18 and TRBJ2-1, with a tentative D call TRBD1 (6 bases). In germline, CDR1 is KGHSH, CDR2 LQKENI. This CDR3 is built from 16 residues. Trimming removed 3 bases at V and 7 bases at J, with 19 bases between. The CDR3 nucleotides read TGTGCCAGCTCACCGCTACAGGGCCGGTTAGGGAATGAGCAGTTCTTC. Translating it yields CASSPLQGRLGNEQFF. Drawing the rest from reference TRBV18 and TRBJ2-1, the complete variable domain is NAGVMQNPRHLVRRRGQEARLRCSPMKGHSHVYWYRQLPEEGLKFMVYLQKENIIDESGMPKERFSAEFPKEGPSILRIQQVVRGDSAAYFCASSPLQGRLGNEQFFGPGTRLTVL.

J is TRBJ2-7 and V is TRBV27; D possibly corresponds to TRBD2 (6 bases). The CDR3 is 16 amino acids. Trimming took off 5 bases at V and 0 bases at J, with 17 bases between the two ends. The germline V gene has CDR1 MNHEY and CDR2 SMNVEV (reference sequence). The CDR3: CASSTPLGGVSYEQYF. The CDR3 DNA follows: TGTGCCAGCAGTACCCCGCTCGGCGGGGTCTCCTACGAGCAGTACTTC.

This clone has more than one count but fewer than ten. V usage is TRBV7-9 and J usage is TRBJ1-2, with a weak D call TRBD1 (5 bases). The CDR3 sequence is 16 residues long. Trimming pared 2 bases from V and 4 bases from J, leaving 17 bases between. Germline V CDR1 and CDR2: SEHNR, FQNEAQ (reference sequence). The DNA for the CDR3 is TGTGCCAGCAGCTTAAGTGGGGCCGTGGGGACCTATGGCTACACCTTC. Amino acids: CASSLSGAVGTYGYTF.

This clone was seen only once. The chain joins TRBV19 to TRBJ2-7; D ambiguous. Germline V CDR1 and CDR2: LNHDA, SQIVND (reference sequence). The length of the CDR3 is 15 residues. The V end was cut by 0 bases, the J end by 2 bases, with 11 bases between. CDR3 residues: CASSIDSLGPYEQYF. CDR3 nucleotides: TGTGCCAGTAGTATAGATTCTCTCGGGCCCTACGAGCAGTACTTC.

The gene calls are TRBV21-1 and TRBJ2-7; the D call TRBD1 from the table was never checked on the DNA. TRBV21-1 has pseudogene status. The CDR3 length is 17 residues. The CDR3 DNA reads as TGTGCCAGCAGCGACCACATCGGGACAGCGAGCTCCTACGAGCAGTACTTC. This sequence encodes CASSDHIGTASSYEQYF.

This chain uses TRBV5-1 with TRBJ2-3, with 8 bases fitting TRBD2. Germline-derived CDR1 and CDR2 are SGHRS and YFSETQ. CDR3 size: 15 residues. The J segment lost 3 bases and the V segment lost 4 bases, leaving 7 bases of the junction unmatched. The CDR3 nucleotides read TGCGCCAGCAGCCCCGGACTAGCCCAAACAGATACGCAGTATTTT. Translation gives CASSPGLAQTDTQYF.

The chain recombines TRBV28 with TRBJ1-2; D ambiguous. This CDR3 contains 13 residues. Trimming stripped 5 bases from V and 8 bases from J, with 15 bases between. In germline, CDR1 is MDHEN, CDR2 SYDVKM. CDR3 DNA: TGTGCCAGCAGTGCCCTTGGGCGGGGAGGCTACACCTTC. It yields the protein CASSALGRGGYTF.

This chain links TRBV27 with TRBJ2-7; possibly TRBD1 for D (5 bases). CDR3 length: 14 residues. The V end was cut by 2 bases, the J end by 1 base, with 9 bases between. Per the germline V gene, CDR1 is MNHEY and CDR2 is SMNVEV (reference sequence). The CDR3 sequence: CASSLAPGSYEQYF. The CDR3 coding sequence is TGTGCCAGCAGTTTAGCCCCAGGGTCCTACGAGCAGTACTTC.

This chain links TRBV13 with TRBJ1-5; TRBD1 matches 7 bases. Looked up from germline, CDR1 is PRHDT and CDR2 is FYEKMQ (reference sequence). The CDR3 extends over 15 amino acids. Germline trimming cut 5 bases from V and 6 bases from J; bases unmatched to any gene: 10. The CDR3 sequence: CASSQGDRVGQPQHF. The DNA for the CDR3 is TGTGCCAGCAGCCAGGGTGACAGGGTTGGTCAGCCCCAGCATTTT.

The CDR3 reads CASSLEVPGGRVGQYF. The CDR3 DNA sequence: TGTGCCAGCAGCTTAGAGGTTCCGGGAGGCCGGGTTGGCCAGTACTTC. This chain connects TRBV7-6 to TRBJ2-5; 7 bases align to TRBD2. Germline values: CDR1 SGHVS, CDR2 FNYEAQ. V shed 1 base and J 10 bases; nucleotides not matched to a gene: 15. The CDR3 extends over 16 amino acids.

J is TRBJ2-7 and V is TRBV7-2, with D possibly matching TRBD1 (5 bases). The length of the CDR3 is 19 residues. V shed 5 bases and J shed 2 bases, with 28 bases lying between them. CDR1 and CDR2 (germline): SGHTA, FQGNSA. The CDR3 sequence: CASSPRVWGLMRHPYEQYF. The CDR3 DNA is TGTGCCAGCAGCCCCCGTGTGTGGGGCTTGATGCGGCATCCCTACGAGCAGTACTTC.

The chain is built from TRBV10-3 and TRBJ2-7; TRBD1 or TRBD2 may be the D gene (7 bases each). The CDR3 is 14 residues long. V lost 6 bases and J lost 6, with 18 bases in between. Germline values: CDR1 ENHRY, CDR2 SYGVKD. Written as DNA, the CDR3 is TGTGCCATCAGCCAGGGGGAGGGGAGGGGCGAGCAGTACTTC. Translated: CAISQGEGRGEQYF.

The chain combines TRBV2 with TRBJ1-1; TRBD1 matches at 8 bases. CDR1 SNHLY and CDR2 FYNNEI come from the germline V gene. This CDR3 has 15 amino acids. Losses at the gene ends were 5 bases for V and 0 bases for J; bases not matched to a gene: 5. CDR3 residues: CASSRQGALNTEAFF. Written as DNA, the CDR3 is TGTGCCAGCAGTCGTCAGGGGGCGTTGAACACTGAAGCTTTCTTT.

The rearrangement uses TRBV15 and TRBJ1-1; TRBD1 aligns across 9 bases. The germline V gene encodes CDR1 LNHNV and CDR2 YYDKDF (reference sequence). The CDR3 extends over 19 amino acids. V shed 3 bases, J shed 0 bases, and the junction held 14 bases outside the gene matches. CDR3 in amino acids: CATSSDRRGQGGVNTEAFF. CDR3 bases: TGTGCCACCAGCAGCGACAGAAGGGGACAGGGAGGAGTGAACACTGAAGCTTTCTTT.

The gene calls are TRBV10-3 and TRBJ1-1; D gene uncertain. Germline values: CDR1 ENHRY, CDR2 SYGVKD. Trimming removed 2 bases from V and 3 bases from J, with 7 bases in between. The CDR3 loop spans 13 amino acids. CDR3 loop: CAISETADTEAFF. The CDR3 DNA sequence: TGTGCCATCAGTGAGACGGCCGACACTGAAGCTTTCTTT.

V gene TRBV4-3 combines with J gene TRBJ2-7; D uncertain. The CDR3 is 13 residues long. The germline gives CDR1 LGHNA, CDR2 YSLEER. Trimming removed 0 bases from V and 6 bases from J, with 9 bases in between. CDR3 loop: CASSQDPRFEQYF. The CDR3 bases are TGCGCCAGCAGCCAAGATCCCCGGTTCGAGCAGTACTTC.

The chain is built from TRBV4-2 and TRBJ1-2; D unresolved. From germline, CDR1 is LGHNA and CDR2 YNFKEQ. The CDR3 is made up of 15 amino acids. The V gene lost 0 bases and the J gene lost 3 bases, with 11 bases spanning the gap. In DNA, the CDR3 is TGTGCCAGCAGCCAAGATCGGTCGGCCTACTATGGCTACACCTTC. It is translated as CASSQDRSAYYGYTF.

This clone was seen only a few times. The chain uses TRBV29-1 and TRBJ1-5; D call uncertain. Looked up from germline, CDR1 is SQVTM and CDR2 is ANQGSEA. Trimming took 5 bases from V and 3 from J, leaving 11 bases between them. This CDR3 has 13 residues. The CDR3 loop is CSVSSVPNQPQHF. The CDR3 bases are TGCAGCGTTTCGTCCGTCCCCAATCAGCCCCAGCATTTT.

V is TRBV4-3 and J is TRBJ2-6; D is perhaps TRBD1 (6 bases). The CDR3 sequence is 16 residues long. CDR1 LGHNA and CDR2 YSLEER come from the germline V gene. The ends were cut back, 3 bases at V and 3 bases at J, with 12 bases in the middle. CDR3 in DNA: TGCGCCAGCAGCCACCACAGGGTCGGTGGGGCCAACGTCCTGACTTTC. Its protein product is CASSHHRVGGANVLTF.

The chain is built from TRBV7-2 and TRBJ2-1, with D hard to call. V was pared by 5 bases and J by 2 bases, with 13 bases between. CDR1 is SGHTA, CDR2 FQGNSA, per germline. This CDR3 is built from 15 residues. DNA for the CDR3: TGTGCCAGCAGCCGTCTCGGAGAAGCCTACAATGAGCAGTTCTTC. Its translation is CASSRLGEAYNEQFF.

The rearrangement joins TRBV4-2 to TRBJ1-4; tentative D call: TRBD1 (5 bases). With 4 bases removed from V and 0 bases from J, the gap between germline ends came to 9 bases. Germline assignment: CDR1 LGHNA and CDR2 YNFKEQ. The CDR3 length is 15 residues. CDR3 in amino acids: CASSPPGATNEKLFF. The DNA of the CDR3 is TGTGCCAGCAGCCCCCCGGGGGCAACTAATGAAAAACTGTTTTTT.

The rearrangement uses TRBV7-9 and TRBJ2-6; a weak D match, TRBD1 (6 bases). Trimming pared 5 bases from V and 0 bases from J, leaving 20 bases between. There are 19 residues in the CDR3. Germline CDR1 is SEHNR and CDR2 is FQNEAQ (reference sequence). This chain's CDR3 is CASSRPRGGSDSGANVLTF. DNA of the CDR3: TGTGCCAGCAGCCGGCCCAGGGGCGGATCAGACTCTGGGGCCAACGTCCTGACTTTC.

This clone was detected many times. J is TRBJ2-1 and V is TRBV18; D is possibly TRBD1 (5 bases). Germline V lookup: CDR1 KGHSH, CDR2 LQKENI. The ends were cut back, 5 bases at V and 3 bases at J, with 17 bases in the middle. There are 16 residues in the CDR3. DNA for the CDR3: TGTGCCAGCTCAACCGACAGACTGCAGGTCTACAATGAGCAGTTCTTC. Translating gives CASSTDRLQVYNEQFF.

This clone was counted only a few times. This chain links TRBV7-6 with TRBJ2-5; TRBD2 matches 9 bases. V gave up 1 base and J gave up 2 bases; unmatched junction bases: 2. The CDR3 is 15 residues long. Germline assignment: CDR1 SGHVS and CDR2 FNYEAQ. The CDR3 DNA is TGTGCCAGCAGCTTAGTGCTAGCGGGGCAAGAGACCCAGTACTTC. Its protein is CASSLVLAGQETQYF.

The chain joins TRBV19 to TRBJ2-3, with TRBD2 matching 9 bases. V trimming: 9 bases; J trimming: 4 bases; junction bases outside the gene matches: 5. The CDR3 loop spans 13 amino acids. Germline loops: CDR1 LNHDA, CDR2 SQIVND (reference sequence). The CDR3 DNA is TGTGCCAGAGGGGGCGGGAGGGCAGATACGCAGTATTTT. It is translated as CARGGGRADTQYF.

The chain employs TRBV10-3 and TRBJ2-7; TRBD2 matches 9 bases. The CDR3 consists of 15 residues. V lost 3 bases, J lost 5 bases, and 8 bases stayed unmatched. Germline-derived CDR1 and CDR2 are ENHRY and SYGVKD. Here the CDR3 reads CAISDRSGSSDEQYF. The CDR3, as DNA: TGTGCCATCAGTGATCGTAGCGGGAGTAGCGACGAGCAGTACTTC.

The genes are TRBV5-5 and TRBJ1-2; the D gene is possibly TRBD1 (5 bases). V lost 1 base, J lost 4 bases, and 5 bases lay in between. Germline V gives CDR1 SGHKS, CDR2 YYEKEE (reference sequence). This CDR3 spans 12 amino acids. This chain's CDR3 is CASSLRGYGYTF. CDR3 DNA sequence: TGTGCCAGCAGCTTGAGGGGCTATGGCTACACCTTC.

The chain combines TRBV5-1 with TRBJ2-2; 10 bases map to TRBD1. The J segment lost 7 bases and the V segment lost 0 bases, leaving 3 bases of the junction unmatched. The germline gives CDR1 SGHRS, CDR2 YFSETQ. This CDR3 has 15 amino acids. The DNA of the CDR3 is TGCGCCAGCAGCTTGGGCGGACAGGGGGGCGGGGAGCTGTTTTTT. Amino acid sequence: CASSLGGQGGGELFF.